Below, 25 T cell receptor beta chains from the same sample are listed, as sequenced in a study of blood T cell repertoires in COVID-19. Assay: immunoSEQ multiplex PCR; the TCRdb copy retains only in-frame clones and omits some. Of 13,000 or so clones listed, just over 90% were seen once; the top ten hold roughly 15%. The material sequenced was peripheral blood. Source of these receptors: a human donor in a cohort sampled during active COVID-19.

About this clone itself: A read error may produce the germline difference seen at one junction end. The chain uses TRBV7-7 and TRBJ2-6, with 12 bases fitting TRBD1. Germline V CDR1 and CDR2: SSHAT, FNYEAQ (reference sequence). CDR3 length equals 17 residues. CDR3 in amino acids: CASSPGQGASGANVLTF. CDR3 nucleotide sequence: TGTGCTAGCAGCCCGGGACAGGGGGCATCTGGGGCCAACGTCCTGACTTTC.

The gene calls are TRBV7-9 and TRBJ2-5, with D perhaps matching TRBD1 (6 bases). CDR1 and CDR2 from the germline V gene are SEHNR and FQNEAQ (reference sequence). This CDR3 has 14 residues. The V end lost 3 bases, the J end lost 4 bases, and 12 bases lay between the germline ends. As DNA, the CDR3 is TGTGCCAGCAGCTTGGCAGGGGCGGGAGAGACCCAGTACTTC. The encoded protein is CASSLAGAGETQYF.

V and J are TRBV9 and TRBJ1-2, with 8 bases that match TRBD1. Losses at the gene ends were 3 bases for V and 0 bases for J; bases not matched to a gene: 4. This CDR3 spans 15 amino acids. Germline V CDR1 and CDR2: SGDLS, YYNGEE. CDR3 sequence: CASSAQTGANYGYTF. The CDR3 DNA reads TGTGCCAGCAGCGCCCAGACAGGGGCTAACTATGGCTACACCTTC.

The CDR3 nucleotides are TGTGCCAGCAGCACCCATGACAGGTCGAACACTGAAGCTTTCTTT. Amino acid sequence: CASSTHDRSNTEAFF. V is TRBV3-1 (or the pseudogene TRBV3-2) and J is TRBJ1-1; tentative D call: TRBD1 (6 bases). The ends were cut back, 5 bases at V and 1 base at J, with 14 bases in the middle. The CDR3 runs to 15 residues. CDR1 LGHDT and CDR2 YNNKEL come from the germline V gene (reference sequence).

The rearrangement uses TRBV10-2 and TRBJ1-1, with D uncertain. This CDR3 contains 13 residues. V lost 10 bases and J 1 base, leaving 13 bases between the germline ends. The germline gives CDR1 WSHSY, CDR2 SAAADI. CDR3 sequence: CAILDLGNTEAFF. DNA for the CDR3: TGCGCCATCCTGGACTTAGGGAACACTGAAGCTTTCTTT.

The chain couples TRBV5-4 to TRBJ1-5; D gene ambiguous. Germline CDR1 reads SGHNT; CDR2 reads YYREEE (reference sequence). The CDR3 has 15 amino acids. V was shortened by 0 bases and J by 0 bases, with 7 bases between the two germline ends. CDR3 residues: CASSLDPYSNQPQHF. CDR3 coding DNA: TGTGCCAGCAGCTTGGACCCCTATAGCAATCAGCCCCAGCATTTT.

The J gene is TRBJ1-1, the V gene TRBV10-3, with no clear D. V lost 0 bases to trimming and J lost 7 bases, with 15 bases between them. Germline V gene sequence: CDR1 ENHRY, CDR2 SYGVKD. This CDR3 is built from 15 residues. The CDR3 nucleotides read TGTGCCATCAGTGAGTCAATTAGGCAGGCGTATGAAGCTTTCTTT. It translates to CAISESIRQAYEAFF.

The chain links TRBV7-9 to TRBJ2-2; a weak D match, TRBD1 (6 bases). The V end lost 1 base, the J end lost 2 bases, and 11 bases lay between the germline ends. From germline, CDR1 is SEHNR and CDR2 FQNEAQ (reference sequence). The CDR3 totals 16 residues. The CDR3 spells CASSLGWTANTGELFF. The CDR3 nucleotides are TGTGCCAGCAGCTTAGGCTGGACAGCCAACACCGGGGAGCTGTTTTTT.

The chain employs TRBV5-6 and TRBJ2-7; perhaps TRBD2 as D (5 bases). The CDR3 is 16 residues long. Germline V gene sequence: CDR1 SGHDT, CDR2 YYEEEE. Trimming took off 3 bases at V and 2 bases at J, with 18 bases between the two ends. Written as DNA, the CDR3 is TGTGCCAGCAGCTGGGATTCGCGCGGGCGAACCTACGAGCAGTACTTC. Its translation: CASSWDSRGRTYEQYF.

The V and J genes are TRBV7-8 and TRBJ2-7, with TRBD1 as a possible D gene (6 bases). Deletions cut 5 bases from V and 6 bases from J, with 14 bases between. Germline-derived CDR1 and CDR2 are SGHVS and FQNEAQ. The CDR3 consists of 13 residues. CDR3 nucleotides: TGTGCCAGCAGCAAAGGACAGTATGGCGAGCAGTACTTC. This translates into CASSKGQYGEQYF.

The J gene is TRBJ2-7, the V gene TRBV6-6; D may be TRBD1 (5 bases). CDR3 length equals 15 residues. Trimming took off 1 base at V and 2 bases at J, with 12 bases between the two ends. Germline V lookup: CDR1 MNHNY, CDR2 SVGAGI (reference sequence). CDR3 coding DNA: TGTGCCAGCAGTTACTTGGACACCGGTACCTACGAGCAGTACTTC. It specifies CASSYLDTGTYEQYF.

The J gene is TRBJ1-2, the V gene TRBV6-4, with 7 bases aligning to TRBD1. Trimming took 0 bases from V and 4 from J; bases not matched to a gene: 11. The CDR3 runs to 17 residues. Germline V gene sequence: CDR1 MRHNA, CDR2 SNTAGT. Here the CDR3 DNA reads TGTGCCAGCAGTGACTCGTACAGGGGTAATACTATCTATGGCTACACCTTC. This sequence encodes CASSDSYRGNTIYGYTF.

This chain joins TRBV12-3 or TRBV12-4 and TRBJ2-7; no clear D. CDR3 size: 13 residues. V was pared by 2 bases and J by 2 bases, with 7 bases between. DNA of the CDR3: TGTGCCAGCAGTTTAACAAACACCTACGAGCAGTACTTC. The encoded protein is CASSLTNTYEQYF.

The chain employs TRBV5-6 and TRBJ1-3; D gene uncertain. The CDR3 totals 14 residues. Looked up from germline, CDR1 is SGHDT and CDR2 is YYEEEE. The V end lost 0 bases, the J end lost 0 bases, and 4 bases lay between the germline ends. CDR3: CASSLGSSGNTIYF. In nucleotides, the CDR3 is TGTGCCAGCAGCTTGGGCAGCTCTGGAAACACCATATATTTT. Supplemented by reference TRBV5-6 and TRBJ1-3, the full variable domain reads DAGVTQSPTHLIKTRGQQVTLRCSPKSGHDTVSWYQQALGQGPQFIFQYYEEEERQRGNFPDRFSGHQFPNYSSELNVNALLLGDSALYLCASSLGSSGNTIYFGEGSWLTVV.

The chain joins TRBV10-1 to TRBJ2-3; 9 bases agree with TRBD1. The CDR3 is 18 residues long. With V trimmed by 6 bases and J by 8 bases, 21 bases remained unmatched. The germline gives CDR1 WNHNN, CDR2 SYGVQD (reference sequence). The CDR3 sequence is CASSEAWDRDGVRGTQYF. DNA of the CDR3: TGCGCCAGCAGCGAAGCATGGGACAGGGATGGGGTTCGGGGTACGCAGTATTTT.

The chain links TRBV24-1 to TRBJ1-4; D is possibly TRBD1 (6 bases). V was shortened by 3 bases and J by 7 bases, with 11 bases between the two germline ends. This CDR3 contains 14 residues. Germline V gene lookup returns CDR1 KGHDR and CDR2 SFDVKD. The CDR3 loop is CATSDPGDGEKLFF. As DNA, the CDR3 is TGTGCCACCAGTGATCCAGGGGATGGTGAAAAACTGTTTTTT.

V gene TRBV30 combines with J gene TRBJ2-7; 10 nucleotides align to TRBD1. V shed 0 bases, J shed 7 bases, and the junction held 6 bases outside the gene matches. CDR3 length: 14 residues. Germline V gives CDR1 GTSNPN, CDR2 SVGIG (reference sequence). Here the CDR3 reads CAWSVGTGVREQYF. CDR3 nucleotides: TGTGCCTGGAGTGTAGGGACAGGGGTTCGGGAGCAGTACTTC.

The rearrangement joins TRBV28 to TRBJ2-1, with 8 bases that match TRBD2. Germline V gives CDR1 MDHEN, CDR2 SYDVKM. The CDR3 totals 15 residues. Trimming cost V 5 bases and J 1 base; bases outside gene matches: 4. The CDR3 region is CASSNAGGSYNEQFF. CDR3 nucleotide sequence: TGTGCCAGCAGTAACGCGGGAGGATCCTACAATGAGCAGTTCTTC.

This chain joins TRBV7-5 and TRBJ2-7; the table assigns TRBD1, which was not confirmed against the DNA. TRBV7-5 corresponds to a pseudogene. The CDR3 is 16 amino acids. This CDR3 is CARSLITGVTTWEQYF. The CDR3 nucleotides are TGTGCCAGAAGCTTAATTACAGGGGTGACTACTTGGGAGCAGTACTTC.

This clone has more than one count but fewer than ten. The CDR3 here is CASSLRDSRDEKLFF. CDR3 sequence (DNA): TGCGCCAGCAGCCTAAGGGACTCCCGGGATGAAAAACTGTTTTTT. This chain links TRBV4-1 with TRBJ1-4; D possibly corresponds to TRBD1 (5 bases). Germline CDR1 and CDR2: MGHRA and YSYEKL. The CDR3 extends over 15 amino acids. The V end lost 4 bases, the J end lost 6 bases, and 15 bases lay between the germline ends.

The V and J genes are TRBV6-5 and TRBJ1-1, with D unresolved. Per the germline V gene, CDR1 is MNHEY and CDR2 is SVGAGI. V was shortened by 9 bases and J by 6 bases, with 17 bases between the two germline ends. The length of the CDR3 is 13 residues. Here the CDR3 reads CASYFAPRSEAFF. As DNA, the CDR3 is TGTGCCAGTTACTTTGCCCCTAGGTCTGAAGCTTTCTTT.

This rearrangement joins TRBV10-3 to TRBJ2-7, with 7 bases fitting TRBD2. The CDR3 covers 12 residues. CDR1 ENHRY and CDR2 SYGVKD come from the germline V gene. V trimming: 11 bases; J trimming: 0 bases; junction bases outside the gene matches: 4. DNA for the CDR3: TGTGCCGCCCGGGGGGACTCCTACGAGCAGTACTTC. Protein product: CAARGDSYEQYF.

J is TRBJ1-2 and V is TRBV7-9; 7 bases match TRBD1. The ends lost 4 bases at V and 4 bases at J; junction bases unmatched: 9. Germline values: CDR1 SEHNR, CDR2 FQNEAQ (reference sequence). The CDR3 totals 15 residues. CDR3 nucleotides: TGTGCCAGCAGCTCTCCGACAGGGACGCCCTATGGCTACACCTTC. This encodes CASSSPTGTPYGYTF.

The genes are TRBV6-5 and TRBJ2-1, with D uncertain. Germline CDR1 reads MNHEY; CDR2 reads SVGAGI. The ends were cut back, 5 bases at V and 4 bases at J, with 12 bases in the middle. CDR3 length: 14 residues. For the CDR3, the DNA is TGTGCCAGCAGTACCGGTCCCTCGTACAATGAGCAGTTCTTC. Its translation: CASSTGPSYNEQFF.

The chain uses TRBV18 and TRBJ2-1; 7 nucleotides line up with TRBD2. CDR1 and CDR2 from the germline V gene are KGHSH and LQKENI. Trimming cost V 4 bases and J 4 bases; bases outside gene matches: 13. The CDR3 covers 17 residues. CDR3 nucleotide sequence: TGTGCCAGCTCACTTTTCGAAGCGGGGATTCAATACAATGAGCAGTTCTTC. Amino acid sequence: CASSLFEAGIQYNEQFF.